The rows below give T cell receptor beta chains drawn from one sample of a study of blood T cell repertoires in COVID-19. Assay used: immunoSEQ multiplex PCR; TCRdb lists only in-frame clones, some missing. The sample carries some 250,000 clones, 80% to 90% recorded once. Sequencing input: PBMCs or T cells enriched from blood (not recorded which). These receptors were obtained from a man aged 35 to 55 who had recovered from COVID-19. CDR3s include the opening cysteine and the closing phenylalanine or tryptophan. Each record gives: V gene, J gene, clone size, D gene, CDR3 DNA, CDR3 protein. The D gene is left open where the match is weak. Where a row states a size, it is once, few, many or the class of an expanded clone; other rows omit it.

v_call: TRBV27; j_call: TRBJ1-2; clone_size: -; d_call: TRBD1; cdr3_nt: TGTGCCAGCAGAGAATCATGGACAGGAGGGGGCTATGGCTACACCTTC; cdr3_aa: CASRESWTGGGYGYTF
v_call: TRBV18; j_call: TRBJ2-7; clone_size: -; d_call: -; cdr3_nt: TGTGCCAGCTCACGCAGTCTTGGGCCCCAGTACTTC; cdr3_aa: CASSRSLGPQYF
v_call: TRBV30; j_call: TRBJ1-4; clone_size: -; d_call: -; cdr3_nt: TGTGCCTGGAGTGTCTCAGGGGTTGCAAAACTGTTTTTT; cdr3_aa: CAWSVSGVAKLFF
v_call: TRBV27; j_call: TRBJ2-7; clone_size: -; d_call: TRBD2; cdr3_nt: TGTGCCAGCAGTTTGACAGCGGGAGGTGTGAACGAGCAGTACTTC; cdr3_aa: CASSLTAGGVNEQYF
v_call: TRBV28; j_call: TRBJ2-1; clone_size: -; d_call: TRBD2; cdr3_nt: TGTGCCAGCAGTTTCCCGGGACTAGCCTTCAATGAGCAGTTCTTC; cdr3_aa: CASSFPGLAFNEQFF
v_call: TRBV18; j_call: TRBJ2-5; clone_size: -; d_call: TRBD2; cdr3_nt: TGTGCCAGCTCCCCGGGGGGGGAAGAGACCCAGTACTTC; cdr3_aa: CASSPGGEETQYF
v_call: TRBV7-3; j_call: TRBJ2-1; clone_size: -; d_call: TRBD1; cdr3_nt: TGTGCCAGCAGCTTAGAATGGACAGGGGCTAACAATGAGCAGTTCTTC; cdr3_aa: CASSLEWTGANNEQFF
v_call: TRBV19; j_call: TRBJ1-6; clone_size: -; d_call: -; cdr3_nt: TGTGCCAGTAGTACCAACCCGGGACACAATTCACCCCTCCACTTT; cdr3_aa: CASSTNPGHNSPLHF
v_call: TRBV29-1; j_call: TRBJ2-2; clone_size: few; d_call: -; cdr3_nt: TGCAGCGTTGCCCAAGCTCTCCCTGGCGGGGAGCTGTTTTTT; cdr3_aa: CSVAQALPGGELFF
v_call: TRBV15; j_call: TRBJ1-2; clone_size: -; d_call: TRBD1; cdr3_nt: TGTGCCACCAGCATAGGGACAGGACCTAACTATGGCTACACCTTC; cdr3_aa: CATSIGTGPNYGYTF
v_call: TRBV24-1; j_call: TRBJ2-5; clone_size: few; d_call: TRBD2; cdr3_nt: TGTGCCACCAGTGACGGGAGGGCCGGAGAGACCCAGTACTTC; cdr3_aa: CATSDGRAGETQYF
v_call: TRBV5-6; j_call: TRBJ2-3; clone_size: -; d_call: -; cdr3_nt: TGTGCCAGCAGGGACAGCGGGAAAGATTACACAGATACGCAGTATTTT; cdr3_aa: CASRDSGKDYTDTQYF
v_call: TRBV19; j_call: TRBJ1-5; clone_size: -; d_call: TRBD1; cdr3_nt: TGTGCCAGTACTCAAATGACACGACAGGGTTCCAATCAGCCCCAGCATTTT; cdr3_aa: CASTQMTRQGSNQPQHF
v_call: TRBV5-1; j_call: TRBJ1-6; clone_size: -; d_call: TRBD1; cdr3_nt: TGCGCCAGCAGCTTTCGGGGACAGGGTCAAGATAATTCACCCCTCCACTTT; cdr3_aa: CASSFRGQGQDNSPLHF
v_call: TRBV19; j_call: TRBJ1-5; clone_size: -; d_call: -; cdr3_nt: TGTGCCAGTAATCGAGGTGGGACATTCAGCAATCAGCCCCAGCATTTT; cdr3_aa: CASNRGGTFSNQPQHF
v_call: TRBV28; j_call: TRBJ1-6; clone_size: -; d_call: TRBD1; cdr3_nt: TGTGCCAGCAGAGAAGAGACAGGGTCCTATAATTCACCCCTCCACTTT; cdr3_aa: CASREETGSYNSPLHF
v_call: TRBV27; j_call: TRBJ1-1; clone_size: -; d_call: -; cdr3_nt: TGTGCCAGCAGCTCACGGGGAGCGGGGGATGAAGCTTTCTTT; cdr3_aa: CASSSRGAGDEAFF
v_call: TRBV20-1; j_call: TRBJ1-1; clone_size: -; d_call: -; cdr3_nt: TGCAGTGCTAGTATCCGGAACACTGAAGCTTTCTTT; cdr3_aa: CSASIRNTEAFF
v_call: TRBV27; j_call: TRBJ1-6; clone_size: -; d_call: -; cdr3_nt: TGTGCCAGCAGTCTCGACAGGCCGTATAATTCACCCCTCCACTTT; cdr3_aa: CASSLDRPYNSPLHF
v_call: TRBV7-2; j_call: TRBJ2-4; clone_size: -; d_call: TRBD2; cdr3_nt: TGTGCCAGCAGCCAAAAGCGCGGGGGGGTGAACATTCAGTACTTC; cdr3_aa: CASSQKRGGVNIQYF
v_call: TRBV9; j_call: TRBJ2-2; clone_size: -; d_call: -; cdr3_nt: TGTGCCAGCAGCGTAGATTCGGGGTCGAACACCGGGGAGCTGTTTTTT; cdr3_aa: CASSVDSGSNTGELFF
v_call: TRBV12-5; j_call: TRBJ2-3; clone_size: -; d_call: -; cdr3_nt: TGTGCTAGTGGTTTGGAACAGGGATCTAGCACAGATACGCAGTATTTT; cdr3_aa: CASGLEQGSSTDTQYF
v_call: TRBV13; j_call: TRBJ2-2; clone_size: -; d_call: TRBD1; cdr3_nt: TGTGCCAGCAGCTTAACAGGGGTTCGCTGGACCGGGGAGCTGTTTTTT; cdr3_aa: CASSLTGVRWTGELFF
v_call: TRBV20-1; j_call: TRBJ1-2; clone_size: -; d_call: -; cdr3_nt: TGCAGTGCTAGACAGGGGTATGGCTACACCTTC; cdr3_aa: CSARQGYGYTF
v_call: TRBV27; j_call: TRBJ1-1; clone_size: -; d_call: TRBD1; cdr3_nt: TGTGCCAGCAGCCCACTCACGGACAGGGAAACTGAAGCTTTCTTT; cdr3_aa: CASSPLTDRETEAFF
v_call: TRBV11-2; j_call: TRBJ1-2; clone_size: -; d_call: -; cdr3_nt: TGTGCCAGCAGCTTTGGCCTTGCAGGGGATGGCTACACCTTC; cdr3_aa: CASSFGLAGDGYTF
v_call: TRBV6-5; j_call: TRBJ2-7; clone_size: -; d_call: -; cdr3_nt: TGTGCCAGCAGTAACTCACATCACGAGCAGTACTTC; cdr3_aa: CASSNSHHEQYF
v_call: TRBV7-9; j_call: TRBJ1-2; clone_size: -; d_call: TRBD1; cdr3_nt: TGTGCCAGCAGCTGGACAGGGCTGGCTAACTATGGCTACACCTTC; cdr3_aa: CASSWTGLANYGYTF
v_call: TRBV28; j_call: TRBJ2-7; clone_size: -; d_call: -; cdr3_nt: TGTGCCAGCAGCCCTAGGGGCCTAGCGCGAAACTACGAGCAGTACTTC; cdr3_aa: CASSPRGLARNYEQYF
v_call: TRBV7-9; j_call: TRBJ2-3; clone_size: -; d_call: -; cdr3_nt: TGTGCCAGCAGCTTAGTTTTGCCAGGGGTACGATCCGATACGCAGTATTTT; cdr3_aa: CASSLVLPGVRSDTQYF
v_call: TRBV7-2; j_call: TRBJ2-1; clone_size: -; d_call: -; cdr3_nt: TGTGCCAGCAGGTCCCCGGGCGGGATGACTTCCAATGAGCAGTTCTTC; cdr3_aa: CASRSPGGMTSNEQFF
v_call: TRBV5-4; j_call: TRBJ2-1; clone_size: -; d_call: TRBD1; cdr3_nt: TGTGCCAGCAGCGATGGAGGGACAGGTGTCGGGGATGAGCAGTTCTTC; cdr3_aa: CASSDGGTGVGDEQFF
v_call: TRBV6-5; j_call: TRBJ2-1; clone_size: -; d_call: TRBD2; cdr3_nt: TGTGCCAGCAGTTACTCATCCGGGGGGGCCTACAATGAGCAGTTCTTC; cdr3_aa: CASSYSSGGAYNEQFF
v_call: TRBV13; j_call: TRBJ2-7; clone_size: few; d_call: TRBD2; cdr3_nt: TGTGCCAGCAGCAACCGGGGACTAGCCAACTCCTACGAGCAGTACTTC; cdr3_aa: CASSNRGLANSYEQYF
v_call: TRBV9; j_call: TRBJ2-7; clone_size: -; d_call: -; cdr3_nt: TGTGCCAGCAGCGGAAGTAGGGGCGAGCAGTACTTC; cdr3_aa: CASSGSRGEQYF
v_call: TRBV12-3/TRBV12-4; j_call: TRBJ2-1; clone_size: -; d_call: -; cdr3_nt: TGTGCCAGCAGCACAACTAGTCATGAGCAGTTCTTC; cdr3_aa: CASSTTSHEQFF
v_call: TRBV12-3/TRBV12-4; j_call: TRBJ2-3; clone_size: -; d_call: -; cdr3_nt: TGTGCCAGCAGACTAGTGGGCACAGATACGCAGTATTTT; cdr3_aa: CASRLVGTDTQYF
v_call: TRBV2; j_call: TRBJ1-5; clone_size: -; d_call: -; cdr3_nt: TGTGCCAGCAGTGAGCTGACAGCCTCGAAGTATTTT; cdr3_aa: CASSELTASKYF
v_call: TRBV9; j_call: TRBJ1-4; clone_size: -; d_call: TRBD1; cdr3_nt: TGTGCCAGCAGCCCGGGACAGGGCTGGGAAAAACTGTTTTTT; cdr3_aa: CASSPGQGWEKLFF
v_call: TRBV7-3; j_call: TRBJ2-5; clone_size: -; d_call: TRBD2; cdr3_nt: TGTGCCAGCAGCTCGATTAGCGGGAGACCGGAGACCCAGTACTTC; cdr3_aa: CASSSISGRPETQYF
v_call: TRBV11-1; j_call: TRBJ2-4; clone_size: -; d_call: TRBD2; cdr3_nt: TGTGCCAGCAGGATCGGGGGGGGAGACGAAAACATTCAGTACTTC; cdr3_aa: CASRIGGGDENIQYF